This entry lists 15 T cell receptor beta chains sequenced from one sample in a study of blood T cell repertoires in COVID-19. Data came from immunoSEQ multiplex PCR; TCRdb stores just in-frame clones and leaves some out. The data hold just over 90,000 clones, with just under 80% observed a single time. Sequencing input: peripheral blood. The origin of the receptors is a human donor in a cohort sampled during active COVID-19.

A note on this clone: In the same sample, other DNA sequences code for this CDR3. The rearrangement links TRBV2 to TRBJ1-2; D is possibly TRBD1 (6 bases). Between the trimmed V and J ends, which lost 6 bases and 2 bases, there was a span of 10 bases. This CDR3 spans 13 amino acids. Germline values: CDR1 SNHLY, CDR2 FYNNEI. Here the CDR3 DNA reads TGTGCCAGCAGCGTGGGACAAAACTATGGCTACACCTTC. Translating gives CASSVGQNYGYTF.

A few counts support this clone. The V call is TRBV9, the J call TRBJ2-5, with TRBD1 identical over 9 bases. The germline V gene encodes CDR1 SGDLS and CDR2 YYNGEE. The CDR3 consists of 16 residues. Losses at the gene ends were 1 base for V and 5 bases for J; bases not matched to a gene: 9. CDR3 sequence (DNA): TGTGCCAGCAGCGTAAGGGGGGACAGGGTGCCGGAGACCCAGTACTTC. It yields the protein CASSVRGDRVPETQYF. Looking up the rest from reference TRBV9 and TRBJ2-5 gives the full variable domain: DSGVTQTPKHLITATGQRVTLRCSPRSGDLSVYWYQQSLDQGLQFLIQYYNGEERAKGNILERFSAQQFPDLHSELNLSSLELGDSALYFCASSVRGDRVPETQYFGPGTRLLVL.

The CDR3 bases are TGTGCCAGCAGTGAAACAGGTTACCAAGAGACCCAGTACTTC. Its protein is CASSETGYQETQYF. The chain couples TRBV2 to TRBJ2-5; tentatively, D is TRBD1 (5 bases). Trimming took off 2 bases at V and 0 bases at J, with 7 bases between the two ends. This CDR3 comprises 14 residues. Per germline, CDR1 SNHLY and CDR2 FYNNEI.

The chain has TRBV6-5 and TRBJ2-7; possible D gene TRBD2, 6 bases. CDR3 length: 15 amino acids. Germline V gene sequence: CDR1 MNHEY, CDR2 SVGAGI. Trimming took 2 bases from V and 1 from J, leaving 12 bases between them. CDR3 sequence reads: CASSYRGSGSYEQYF. Here the CDR3 DNA reads TGTGCCAGCAGTTACCGTGGTAGCGGTTCCTACGAGCAGTACTTC.

This rearrangement joins TRBV2 to TRBJ2-1; 11 nucleotides align to TRBD2. The V segment lost 5 bases and the J segment 8 bases; nucleotides outside the gene matches: 5. In germline, CDR1 is SNHLY, CDR2 FYNNEI. The CDR3 covers 14 residues. CDR3 sequence reads: CASSTLAGEYEQFF. CDR3 nucleotide sequence: TGTGCCAGCAGTACACTAGCGGGAGAGTATGAGCAGTTCTTC.

In this sample, this clone turned up a few times. The rearrangement links TRBV21-1 to TRBJ2-1; no DNA check was done on the table's D call, TRBD2. TRBV21-1 represents a pseudogene. The CDR3 has 12 residues. The CDR3, as DNA: TGTGCCAGGGAGCGGGAAAACAATGAGCAGTTCTTC. Encoded protein: CARERENNEQFF.

The chain recombines TRBV19 with TRBJ1-2; 7 bases are shared with TRBD1. Looked up from germline, CDR1 is LNHDA and CDR2 is SQIVND (reference sequence). The CDR3 has 14 amino acids. V lost 8 bases, J lost 5 bases, and 11 bases stayed unmatched. The CDR3 DNA is TGTGCCAGTGTCCCTCGACAGGGAACGTATGGCTACACCTTC. Amino acid sequence: CASVPRQGTYGYTF. The full variable domain, completed using reference TRBV19 and TRBJ1-2, is DGGITQSPKYLFRKEGQNVTLSCEQNLNHDAMYWYRQDPGQGLRLIYYSQIVNDFQKGDIAEGYSVSREKKESFPLTVTSAQKNPTAFYLCASVPRQGTYGYTFGSGTRLTVV.

This chain connects TRBV14 to TRBJ2-3, with D perhaps matching TRBD2 (6 bases). This CDR3 has 16 residues. V dropped 0 bases and J dropped 2 bases, with 12 bases sitting between them. CDR1 and CDR2 from the germline V gene are SGHDN and FVKESK. CDR3 nucleotides: TGTGCCAGCAGCCAAGAGTTCGGCGGGACCACAGATACGCAGTATTTT. Amino acid sequence: CASSQEFGGTTDTQYF.

The chain couples TRBV10-2 to TRBJ2-7, with TRBD2 matching 12 bases. The CDR3 runs 14 residues. Germline V gives CDR1 WSHSY, CDR2 SAAADI. The V gene end was trimmed by 6 bases and the J gene end by 5 bases; junction bases not matched to a gene: 5. In nucleotides, the CDR3 is TGCGCCAGCAGGACTAGCGGGAGTTCGGACGAGCAGTACTTC. Encoded protein: CASRTSGSSDEQYF.

The chain carries TRBV9 and TRBJ1-1; D not certain. V lost 0 bases, J lost 4 bases, and 10 bases lay in between. The germline V gene encodes CDR1 SGDLS and CDR2 YYNGEE. The CDR3 is 14 amino acids. The DNA of the CDR3 is TGTGCCAGCAGCGTAGCCGGGTCCATCACTGAAGCTTTCTTT. It is translated as CASSVAGSITEAFF.

The gene calls are TRBV2 and TRBJ1-2; 9 bases fit TRBD1. The V and J ends lost 7 bases and 4 bases, in that order; junction bases with no gene match: 13. The CDR3 is 16 amino acids. The germline V gene has CDR1 SNHLY and CDR2 FYNNEI. Here the CDR3 reads CASTGQGQGLVYGYTF. In DNA, the CDR3 is TGTGCCAGCACAGGGCAAGGACAGGGGTTAGTCTATGGCTACACCTTC. The whole variable domain, filled in from reference TRBV2 and TRBJ1-2, reads EPEVTQTPSHQVTQMGQEVILRCVPISNHLYFYWYRQILGQKVEFLVSFYNNEISEKSEIFDDQFSVERPDGSNFTLKIRSTKLEDSAMYFCASTGQGQGLVYGYTFGSGTRLTVV.

V usage is TRBV28 and J usage is TRBJ2-2; 12 bases line up with TRBD2. After removal of 7 bases from V and 4 bases from J, the junction contained 4 bases not matched to a gene. The CDR3 is 15 residues long. Looked up from germline, CDR1 is MDHEN and CDR2 is SYDVKM. As DNA, the CDR3 is TGTGCCAGCACCGGACTAGCGGGATTCACCGGGGAGCTGTTTTTT. Its translation is CASTGLAGFTGELFF.

V and J are TRBV27 and TRBJ1-5; a possible D gene is TRBD1 (6 bases). Germline-derived CDR1 and CDR2 are MNHEY and SMNVEV (reference sequence). V lost 5 bases and J 6 bases, leaving 17 bases between the germline ends. The CDR3 is 15 residues long. CDR3 in amino acids: CASSPLSGVGQPQHF. The CDR3 nucleotides are TGTGCCAGCAGTCCCCTTTCAGGGGTTGGTCAGCCCCAGCATTTT.

V usage is TRBV11-2 and J usage is TRBJ1-3; D is perhaps TRBD1 (6 bases). Germline loops: CDR1 SGHAT, CDR2 FQNNGV. The CDR3 contains 16 residues. V shed 2 bases and J shed 3 bases, with 14 bases lying between them. The CDR3 DNA reads as TGTGCCAGCAGCTTATTACGGGGGGCGGTTGGAAACACCATATATTTT. As protein: CASSLLRGAVGNTIYF.

CDR3 protein: CASSRGYRNNGYTF. The CDR3 bases are TGTGCCAGCAGCCGAGGTTATCGGAACAATGGCTACACCTTC. The chain has TRBV5-6 and TRBJ1-2, with D hard to call. Per the germline V gene, CDR1 is SGHDT and CDR2 is YYEEEE. V was shortened by 4 bases and J by 6 bases, with 16 bases between the two germline ends. The CDR3 has 14 residues. Filled out from reference TRBV5-6 and TRBJ1-2, the complete variable domain reads DAGVTQSPTHLIKTRGQQVTLRCSPKSGHDTVSWYQQALGQGPQFIFQYYEEEERQRGNFPDRFSGHQFPNYSSELNVNALLLGDSALYLCASSRGYRNNGYTFGSGTRLTVV.